The present entry profiles one TCR beta chain with its context. Data came from immunoSEQ multiplex PCR; TCRdb stores just in-frame clones and leaves some out. The sample lists under 200,000 clones, less than 95% occurring once. The sample is drawn from a study of T cell responses to AZD1222 COVID-19 vaccine. This CDR3 has 14 amino acids. Germline V gene sequence: CDR1 MDHEN, CDR2 SYDVKM. Deletions cut 5 bases from V and 7 bases from J, with 14 bases between. The clonotype originates from an adult in good health. Sequenced here: peripheral blood, sampled on day 0 of AZD1222 vaccination. This rearrangement joins TRBV28 to TRBJ1-4; D ambiguous. The CDR3 nucleotides read TGTGCCAGCAGTCTCGGACTCGGGCGTGAAAAACTGTTTTTT. This sequence encodes CASSLGLGREKLFF. The whole variable domain, remainder taken from reference TRBV28 and TRBJ1-4, is DVKVTQSSRYLVKRTGEKVFLECVQDMDHENMFWYRQDPGLGLRLIYFSYDVKMKEKGDIPEGYSVSREKKERFSLILESASTNQTSMYLCASSLGLGREKLFFGSGTQLSVL.